This TCR beta chain comes out of a study of cytomegalovirus exposure and HLA in healthy donors. Study information: Early release data held 85 million or so unique TCRs from HLA-typed donors. The study, taken as a whole, reports: Several of the most significant clusters were apparently associated with common viral pathogens in a later analysis. The authors excluded some V segments, including TRBV6-2 and TRBV6-3, as indistinguishable.

Sampled while nominally healthy, donors likely had unrecorded immune exposures. V shed 2 bases, J shed 7 bases, and the junction held 7 bases outside the gene matches. The CDR3 sequence is 15 residues long. Germline V gives CDR1 MNHNS, CDR2 SASEGT. This clone has a handful of counts. No antigen is known for it. In the PCR, 60 Vbeta and 13 Jbeta primers were used. Method: immunoSEQ multiplex PCR; TCRdb's copy keeps in-frame clones and lacks some. The sample lists around 140,000 clones, approximately 78% occurring once. Sequenced input: PBMCs. This chain joins TRBV6-1 and TRBJ1-4, with TRBD1 identical over 7 bases. The sequence was collected from a female donor in good health and CMV-seronegative. The CDR3 DNA follows: TGTGCCAGCAGTGAACCAGGGGGGCTTACTGAAAAACTGTTTTTT. Its protein product is CASSEPGGLTEKLFF.